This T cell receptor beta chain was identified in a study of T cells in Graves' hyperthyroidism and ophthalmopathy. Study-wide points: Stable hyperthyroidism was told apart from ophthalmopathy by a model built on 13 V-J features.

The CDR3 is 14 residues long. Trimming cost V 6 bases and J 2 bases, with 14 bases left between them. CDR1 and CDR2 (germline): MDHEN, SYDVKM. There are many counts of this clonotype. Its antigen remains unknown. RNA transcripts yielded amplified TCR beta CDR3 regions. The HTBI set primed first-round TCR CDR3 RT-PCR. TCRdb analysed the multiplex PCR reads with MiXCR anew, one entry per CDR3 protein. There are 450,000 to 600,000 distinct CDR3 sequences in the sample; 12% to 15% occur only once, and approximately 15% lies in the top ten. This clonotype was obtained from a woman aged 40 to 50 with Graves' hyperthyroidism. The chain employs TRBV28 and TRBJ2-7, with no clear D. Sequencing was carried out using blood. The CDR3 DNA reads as TGTGCCAGCAGCCTTAACGTAGGGACCTACGAGCAGTACTTC. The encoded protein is CASSLNVGTYEQYF.